The sequence of this T cell receptor (beta chain) was determined in a study of cytomegalovirus exposure and HLA in healthy donors. The PCR used 60 Vbeta and 13 Jbeta primers. Assay used: immunoSEQ multiplex PCR; TCRdb lists only in-frame clones, some missing. This table holds around 160,000 clones, roughly 77% found once. Overall study results and limits: In a later analysis, HLA-associated beta chains showed higher expansion and lower generation probabilities than comparable chains. Owing to their indistinguishability, certain V segments, notably TRBV6-2 and TRBV6-3, were excluded. Within the data, a cluster of highly shared sequence variants was likely a sequencing artifact.

Comments on this clone: No antigen is known for it.

Germline CDR1 is SGHNT and CDR2 is YENEEA. The V and J ends lost 2 bases and 0 bases, in that order; junction bases with no gene match: 1. The length of the CDR3 is 16 residues. This sequence was found in a woman in her thirties or forties in good health and CMV-seropositive. The source material was PBMCs. The chain uses TRBV11-3 and TRBJ2-1, with 10 bases matching TRBD2. CDR3 nucleotides: TGTGCCAGCAGCTTAAGGACTAGCGGCTCCTACAATGAGCAGTTCTTC. Encoded protein: CASSLRTSGSYNEQFF.